Sequencing of this T cell receptor beta chain was carried out in a study of T cells in Graves' hyperthyroidism and ophthalmopathy. Amplified TCR beta CDR3 regions derived from RNA transcripts. First-round RT-PCR with HTBI primers amplified the TCR CDR3 region. TCRdb ran MiXCR on the multiplex PCR reads and lists one entry per CDR3 protein. The table includes hundreds of thousands of distinct CDR3 sequences, roughly 50% detected once. Trimming pared 3 bases from V and 3 bases from J, leaving 24 bases between. Per the germline V gene, CDR1 is SGHAT and CDR2 is FQDESV (reference sequence). This CDR3 spans 19 amino acids.

The sample was peripheral blood or thyroid tissue (not recorded which). The source of this sequence is a woman under 30 with Graves' hyperthyroidism. The chain combines TRBV11-1 with TRBJ1-3, with D maybe TRBD1 (5 bases). CDR3 residues: CASSFLWPRGRAGGNTIYF. DNA of the CDR3: TGTGCCAGCAGCTTCTTGTGGCCGCGGGGCAGGGCAGGTGGAAACACCATATATTTT.